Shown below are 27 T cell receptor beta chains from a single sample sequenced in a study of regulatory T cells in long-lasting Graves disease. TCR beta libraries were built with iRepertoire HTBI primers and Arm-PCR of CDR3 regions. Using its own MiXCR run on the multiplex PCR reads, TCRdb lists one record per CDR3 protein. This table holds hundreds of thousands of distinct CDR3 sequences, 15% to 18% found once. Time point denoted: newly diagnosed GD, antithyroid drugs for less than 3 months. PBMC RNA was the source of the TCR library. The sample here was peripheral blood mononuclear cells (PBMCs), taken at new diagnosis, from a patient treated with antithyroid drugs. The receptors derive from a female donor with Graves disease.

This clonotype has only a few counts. The CDR3 here is CSGSGVHMNTEAFF. The CDR3 DNA is TGCAGTGGGAGTGGCGTACACATGAACACTGAAGCTTTCTTT. The chain couples TRBV20-1 to TRBJ1-1; D remains unclear. The CDR3 length is 14 residues. Germline CDR1 and CDR2: DFQATT and SNEGSKA (reference sequence). V was shortened by 7 bases and J by 0 bases, with 15 bases between the two germline ends.

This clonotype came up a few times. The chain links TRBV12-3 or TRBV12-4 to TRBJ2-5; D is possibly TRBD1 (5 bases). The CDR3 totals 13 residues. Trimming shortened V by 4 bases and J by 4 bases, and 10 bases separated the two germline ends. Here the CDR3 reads CASSSDRGETQYF. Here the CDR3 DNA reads TGTGCCAGCAGTTCGGATAGGGGAGAGACCCAGTACTTC.

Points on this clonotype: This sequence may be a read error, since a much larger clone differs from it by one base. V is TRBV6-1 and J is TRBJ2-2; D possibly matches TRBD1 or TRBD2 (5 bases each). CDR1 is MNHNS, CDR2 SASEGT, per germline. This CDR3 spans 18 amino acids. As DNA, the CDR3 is TGTGCCAGCAGTAAAAGATTGGGACGGCCTGTGAACACCGGGGAGCCGTTTTTT. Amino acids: CASSKRLGRPVNTGEPFF.

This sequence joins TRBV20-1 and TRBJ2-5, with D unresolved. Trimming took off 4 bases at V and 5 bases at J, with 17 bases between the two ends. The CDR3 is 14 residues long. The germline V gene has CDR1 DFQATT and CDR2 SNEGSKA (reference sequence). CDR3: CSAMPYGIRETQYF. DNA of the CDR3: TGCAGTGCTATGCCCTATGGTATTAGGGAGACCCAGTACTTC.

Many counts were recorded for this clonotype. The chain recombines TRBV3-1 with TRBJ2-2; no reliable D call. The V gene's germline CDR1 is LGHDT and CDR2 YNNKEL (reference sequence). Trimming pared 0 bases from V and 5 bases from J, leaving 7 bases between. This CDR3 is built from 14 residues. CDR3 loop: CASSQDVRTGELFF. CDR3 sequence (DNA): TGTGCCAGCAGCCAAGATGTACGGACCGGGGAGCTGTTTTTT.

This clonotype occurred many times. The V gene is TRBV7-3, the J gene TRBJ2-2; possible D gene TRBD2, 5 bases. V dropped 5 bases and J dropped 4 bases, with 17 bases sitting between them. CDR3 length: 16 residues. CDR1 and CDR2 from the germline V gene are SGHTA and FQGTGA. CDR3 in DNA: TGTGCCAGCAGCCCCGGCCCGGGTGCGGGCACCGGGGAGCTGTTTTTT. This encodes CASSPGPGAGTGELFF.

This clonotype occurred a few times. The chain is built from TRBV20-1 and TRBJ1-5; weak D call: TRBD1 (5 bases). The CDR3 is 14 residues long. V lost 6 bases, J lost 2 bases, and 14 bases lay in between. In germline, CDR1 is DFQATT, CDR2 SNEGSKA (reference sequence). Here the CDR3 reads CSATDGGRNQPQHF. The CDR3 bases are TGCAGTGCCACCGACGGGGGACGCAATCAGCCCCAGCATTTT.

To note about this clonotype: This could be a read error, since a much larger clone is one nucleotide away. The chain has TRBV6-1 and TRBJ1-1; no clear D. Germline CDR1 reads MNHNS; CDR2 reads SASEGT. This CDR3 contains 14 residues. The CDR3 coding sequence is TGTGGCAGCAGTGAATTCGGACTGAACACTGAAGCTTTCTTT. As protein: CGSSEFGLNTEAFF.

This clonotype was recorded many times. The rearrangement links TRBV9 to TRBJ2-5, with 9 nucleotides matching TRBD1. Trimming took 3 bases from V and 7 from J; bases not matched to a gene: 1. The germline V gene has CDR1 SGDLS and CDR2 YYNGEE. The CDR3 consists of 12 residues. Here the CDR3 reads CASSGQGGTQYF. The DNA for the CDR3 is TGTGCCAGCAGCGGACAGGGGGGGACCCAGTACTTC.

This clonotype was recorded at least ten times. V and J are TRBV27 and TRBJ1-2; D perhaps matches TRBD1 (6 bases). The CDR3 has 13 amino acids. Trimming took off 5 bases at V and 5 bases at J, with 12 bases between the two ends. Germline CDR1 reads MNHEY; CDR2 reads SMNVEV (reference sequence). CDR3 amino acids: CASSPAGQYGYTF. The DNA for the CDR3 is TGTGCCAGCAGTCCCGCCGGACAGTATGGCTACACCTTC.

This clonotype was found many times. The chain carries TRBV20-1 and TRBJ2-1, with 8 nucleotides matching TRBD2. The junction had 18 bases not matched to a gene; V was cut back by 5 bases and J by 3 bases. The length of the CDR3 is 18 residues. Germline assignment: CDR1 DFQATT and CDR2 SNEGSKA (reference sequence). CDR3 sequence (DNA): TGCAGTGCTCCCAATTTGGAACCCGGGGGGGGCGGCTACAATGAGCAGTTCTTC. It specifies CSAPNLEPGGGGYNEQFF.

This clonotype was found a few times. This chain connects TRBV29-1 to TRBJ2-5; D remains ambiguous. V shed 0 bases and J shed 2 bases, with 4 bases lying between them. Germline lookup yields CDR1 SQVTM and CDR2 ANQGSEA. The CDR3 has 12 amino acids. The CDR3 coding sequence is TGCAGCGTTGAAGAAGGTCAAGAGACCCAGTACTTC. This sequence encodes CSVEEGQETQYF.

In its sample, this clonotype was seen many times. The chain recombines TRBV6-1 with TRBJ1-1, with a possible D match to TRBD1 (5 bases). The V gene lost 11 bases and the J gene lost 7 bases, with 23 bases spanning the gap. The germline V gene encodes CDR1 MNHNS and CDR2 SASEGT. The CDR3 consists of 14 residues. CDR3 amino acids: CAVISRVKGVEAFF. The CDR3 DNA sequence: TGTGCCGTAATATCACGGGTAAAAGGGGTTGAAGCTTTCTTT.

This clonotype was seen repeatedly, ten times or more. The CDR3 loop reads CASSWRGQVSYNEQFF. CDR3 sequence (DNA): TGTGCCAGCAGTTGGAGGGGACAGGTCTCCTACAATGAGCAGTTCTTC. This chain uses TRBV7-9 with TRBJ2-1; TRBD1 agrees at 8 bases. The V gene end was trimmed by 6 bases and the J gene end by 0 bases; junction bases not matched to a gene: 7. The CDR3 length is 16 residues. CDR1 SEHNR and CDR2 FQNEAQ come from the germline V gene (reference sequence).

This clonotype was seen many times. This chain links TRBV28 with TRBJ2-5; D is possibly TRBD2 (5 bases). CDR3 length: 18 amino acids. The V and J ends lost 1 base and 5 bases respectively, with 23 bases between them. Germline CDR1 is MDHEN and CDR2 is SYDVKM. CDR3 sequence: CASSLLPVQSIRGETQYF. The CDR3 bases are TGTGCCAGCAGTTTATTGCCCGTCCAGAGTATTAGAGGGGAGACCCAGTACTTC.

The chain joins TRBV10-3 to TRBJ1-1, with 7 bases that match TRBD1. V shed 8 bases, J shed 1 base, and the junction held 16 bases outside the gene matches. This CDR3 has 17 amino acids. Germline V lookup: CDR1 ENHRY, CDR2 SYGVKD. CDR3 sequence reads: CAIQGGAGKMGNTEAFF. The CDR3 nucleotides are TGTGCCATCCAGGGGGGGGCAGGGAAAATGGGGAACACTGAAGCTTTCTTT.

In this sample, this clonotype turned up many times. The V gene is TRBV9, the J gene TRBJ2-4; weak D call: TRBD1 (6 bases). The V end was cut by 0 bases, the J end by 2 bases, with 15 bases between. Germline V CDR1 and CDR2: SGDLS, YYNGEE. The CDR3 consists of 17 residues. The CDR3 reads CASSVAMGARPKNIQYF. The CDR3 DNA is TGTGCCAGCAGCGTAGCTATGGGGGCGCGTCCCAAAAACATTCAGTACTTC.

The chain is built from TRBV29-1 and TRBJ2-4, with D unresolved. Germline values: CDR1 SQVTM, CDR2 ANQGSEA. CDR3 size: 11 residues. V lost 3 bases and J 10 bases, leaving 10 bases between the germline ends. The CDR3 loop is CSVDLRGIQYF. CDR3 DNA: TGCAGCGTTGATCTTCGTGGTATTCAGTACTTC.

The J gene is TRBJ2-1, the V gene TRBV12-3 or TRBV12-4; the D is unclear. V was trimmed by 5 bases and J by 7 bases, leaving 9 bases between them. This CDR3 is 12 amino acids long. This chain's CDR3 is CASSPNTNEQFF. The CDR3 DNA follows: TGTGCCAGCAGTCCCAACACTAATGAGCAGTTCTTC.

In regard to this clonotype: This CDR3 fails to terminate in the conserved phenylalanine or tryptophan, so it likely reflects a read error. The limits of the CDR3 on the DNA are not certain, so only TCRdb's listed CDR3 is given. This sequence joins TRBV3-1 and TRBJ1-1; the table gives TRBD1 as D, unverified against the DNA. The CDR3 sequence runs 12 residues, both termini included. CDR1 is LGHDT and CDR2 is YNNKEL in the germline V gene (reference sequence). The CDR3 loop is CASSRGTGGFRL.

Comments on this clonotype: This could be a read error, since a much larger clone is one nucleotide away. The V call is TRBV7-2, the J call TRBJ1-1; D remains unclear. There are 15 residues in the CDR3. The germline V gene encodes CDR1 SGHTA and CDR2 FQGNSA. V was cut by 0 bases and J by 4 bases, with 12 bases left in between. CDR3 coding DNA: TGTGCCAGCAGCTTAGCTTCCGCGGGGTTCACTGAAGCTTTCTTT. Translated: CASSLASAGFTEAFF.

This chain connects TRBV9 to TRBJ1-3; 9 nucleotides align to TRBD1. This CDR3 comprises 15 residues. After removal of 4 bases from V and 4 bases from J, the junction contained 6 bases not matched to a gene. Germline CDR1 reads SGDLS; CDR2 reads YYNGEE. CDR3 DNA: TGTGCCAGCAGCAAACAGGGGGCGGGCGGAAACACCATATATTTT. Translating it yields CASSKQGAGGNTIYF.

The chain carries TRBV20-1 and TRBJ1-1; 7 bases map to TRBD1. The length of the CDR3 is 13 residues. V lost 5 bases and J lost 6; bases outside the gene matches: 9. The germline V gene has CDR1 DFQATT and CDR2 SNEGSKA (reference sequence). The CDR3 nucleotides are TGCAGTGCTGAAGGAGGGGGCGCGGCTGAAGCTTTCTTT. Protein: CSAEGGGAAEAFF.

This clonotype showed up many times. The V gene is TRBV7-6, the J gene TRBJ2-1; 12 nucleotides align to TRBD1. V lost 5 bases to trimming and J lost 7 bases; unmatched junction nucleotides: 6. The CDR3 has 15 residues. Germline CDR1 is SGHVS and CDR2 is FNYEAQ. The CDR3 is CASSPGTGGGNEQFF. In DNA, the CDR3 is TGTGCCAGCAGCCCCGGGACAGGGGGCGGGAATGAGCAGTTCTTC.

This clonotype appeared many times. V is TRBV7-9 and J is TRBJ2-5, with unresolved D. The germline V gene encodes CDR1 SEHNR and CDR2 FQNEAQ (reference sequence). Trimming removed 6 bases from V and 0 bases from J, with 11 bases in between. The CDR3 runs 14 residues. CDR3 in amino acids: CASSADQYQETQYF. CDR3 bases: TGTGCCAGCAGTGCTGACCAGTACCAAGAGACCCAGTACTTC.

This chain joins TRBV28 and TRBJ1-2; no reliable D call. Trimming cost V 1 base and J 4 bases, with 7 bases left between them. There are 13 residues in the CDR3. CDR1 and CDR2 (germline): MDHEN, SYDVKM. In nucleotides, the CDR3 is TGTGCCAGCAGTTTATCGGGCAGCTATGGCTACACCTTC. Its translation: CASSLSGSYGYTF.

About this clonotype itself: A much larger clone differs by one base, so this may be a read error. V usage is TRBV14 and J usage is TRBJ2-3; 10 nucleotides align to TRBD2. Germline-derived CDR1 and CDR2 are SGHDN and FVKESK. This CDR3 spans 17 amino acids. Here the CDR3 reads CAGSHVGLAALWDTQYF. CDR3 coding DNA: TGTGCCGGCAGCCACGTCGGACTAGCGGCGTTGTGGGATACGCAGTATTTT.